This T cell receptor beta chain emerged from a study of T cells in Graves' hyperthyroidism and ophthalmopathy. Overall study context: Peripheral blood collection took place at initial diagnosis, before any treatment.

The germline V and J ends were trimmed by 0 bases and 0 bases, with 12 bases remaining between them. The CDR3 totals 16 residues. CDR1 and CDR2 from the germline V gene are MGHRA and YSYEKL. TCR beta CDR3 region amplification was performed from RNA transcripts. The TCR CDR3 was amplified in a first-round RT-PCR using the HTBI primer set. MiXCR, run by TCRdb on the multiplex PCR reads, gives a single entry per CDR3 protein. The sample carries hundreds of thousands of distinct CDR3 sequences, more than 14% recorded once. Diagnostic decisions used clinical symptoms, serum thyroxine and TRAb, thyroid ultrasound and orbital computed tomography. Roughly 10 ml of fresh peripheral blood supplied the PBMCs. General study points: Most expanded thyroid clonotypes above 0.001 also appeared in blood.

This clonotype was counted between two and nine times. Its target is not known. Sequencing was carried out using blood. The rearrangement joins TRBV4-1 to TRBJ2-7; no reliable D call. This sequence originates from a woman in her fifties or sixties with Graves' ophthalmopathy. The CDR3 loop is CASSQDEIAASYEQYF. CDR3 coding DNA: TGCGCCAGCAGCCAAGATGAGATAGCTGCCTCCTACGAGCAGTACTTC.